The 30 T cell receptor beta chains given below trace back to one sample, sequenced in a study of cytomegalovirus exposure and HLA in healthy donors. In the PCR, 60 Vbeta and 13 Jbeta primers were used. The method was immunoSEQ multiplex PCR; TCRdb's version includes in-frame clones alone and lacks a portion of them. The table has 90,000 to 100,000 clones, approximately 80% seen once; the top ten hold approximately 2%. The sequenced sample consisted of PBMCs. The receptors here all came from a man between 18 and 35 years old in good health and CMV-seronegative.

This clone was seen only a few times. V and J are TRBV5-6 and TRBJ1-1, with D maybe TRBD1 (5 bases). This CDR3 is built from 13 residues. Germline V gives CDR1 SGHDT, CDR2 YYEEEE. V lost 1 base to trimming and J lost 5 bases, with 9 bases between them. The CDR3 DNA sequence: TGTGCCAGCAGCTTGAACCCAGGGACTGAAGCTTTCTTT. It encodes CASSLNPGTEAFF.

This chain uses TRBV29-1 with TRBJ2-3, with 12 bases aligning to TRBD2. In germline, CDR1 is SQVTM, CDR2 ANQGSEA. V dropped 3 bases and J dropped 2; count of bases not matched to a gene: 6. The CDR3 loop spans 16 amino acids. The CDR3 coding sequence is TGCAGCGTTGACCGACTAGCGGGGGTTTACACAGATACGCAGTATTTT. Translating it yields CSVDRLAGVYTDTQYF.

This sequence joins TRBV19 and TRBJ1-1, with D unclear. Germline CDR1 is LNHDA and CDR2 is SQIVND (reference sequence). The CDR3 totals 14 residues. V lost 5 bases to trimming and J lost 2 bases, with 12 bases between them. The CDR3, as DNA: TGTGCCAGTAGTCCGCCGGGAGATAACACTGAAGCTTTCTTT. Amino acids: CASSPPGDNTEAFF.

This clone was seen ten or more times. The CDR3 loop is CATQLGLGEQYF. In DNA, the CDR3 is TGTGCCACCCAGCTTGGACTCGGCGAGCAGTACTTC. The chain links TRBV2 to TRBJ2-7, with D possibly being TRBD2 (5 bases). Germline loops: CDR1 SNHLY, CDR2 FYNNEI. The V end was cut by 10 bases, the J end by 6 bases, with 16 bases between. The CDR3 runs to 12 residues.

This chain uses TRBV5-1 with TRBJ1-1; a weak D match, TRBD1 (6 bases). The germline V gene has CDR1 SGHRS and CDR2 YFSETQ. V was trimmed by 4 bases and J by 2 bases, leaving 15 bases between them. The CDR3 totals 15 residues. CDR3 nucleotides: TGCGCCAGCAGCACGGACGGACAGCCCAACACTGAAGCTTTCTTT. Protein sequence: CASSTDGQPNTEAFF. The complete variable domain, with remaining parts taken from reference TRBV5-1 and TRBJ1-1, reads KAGVTQTPRYLIKTRGQQVTLSCSPISGHRSVSWYQQTPGQGLQFLFEYFSETQRNKGNFPGRFSGRQFSNSRSEMNVSTLELGDSALYLCASSTDGQPNTEAFFGQGTRLTVV.

This clone has a single count. The rearrangement uses TRBV19 and TRBJ2-1; 8 positions agree with TRBD1. Germline trimming cut 7 bases from V and 5 bases from J; bases unmatched to any gene: 7. Germline loops: CDR1 LNHDA, CDR2 SQIVND (reference sequence). The CDR3 has 14 residues. The CDR3 region is CASKLPGGNNEQFF. The CDR3 DNA follows: TGTGCCAGTAAGCTACCAGGGGGCAACAATGAGCAGTTCTTC. The whole variable domain, filled in from reference TRBV19 and TRBJ2-1, reads DGGITQSPKYLFRKEGQNVTLSCEQNLNHDAMYWYRQDPGQGLRLIYYSQIVNDFQKGDIAEGYSVSREKKESFPLTVTSAQKNPTAFYLCASKLPGGNNEQFFGPGTRLTVL.

The genes are TRBV27 and TRBJ1-2; D remains unclear. CDR1 is MNHEY and CDR2 is SMNVEV in the germline V gene (reference sequence). The CDR3 extends over 18 amino acids. V was shortened by 2 bases and J by 0 bases, with 19 bases between the two germline ends. DNA for the CDR3: TGTGCCAGCAGTTTAACCGGGATTGGGGTTCGAGCTAACTATGGCTACACCTTC. Protein product: CASSLTGIGVRANYGYTF.

A note on this clone: This same CDR3 is encoded by further DNA sequences in the sample. This chain joins TRBV4-1 and TRBJ2-1; D gene ambiguous. This CDR3 spans 15 amino acids. Trimming took off 0 bases at V and 0 bases at J, with 6 bases between the two ends. CDR1 is MGHRA and CDR2 is YSYEKL in the germline V gene. The CDR3 protein is CASSQDGRSYNEQFF. The CDR3 DNA sequence: TGCGCCAGCAGCCAAGATGGGCGCTCCTACAATGAGCAGTTCTTC.

The CDR3 protein is CASSPFGRDTQGAFF. The CDR3 coding sequence is TGTGCCAGCTCACCCTTCGGTCGAGACACTCAAGGAGCTTTCTTT. The J gene is TRBJ1-1, the V gene TRBV18; no clear D. The CDR3 is 15 amino acids. Trimming stripped 3 bases from V and 10 bases from J, with 21 bases between. The germline V gene encodes CDR1 KGHSH and CDR2 LQKENI.

DNA for the CDR3: TGTGCCAGCAGTTACTCGTCGGGGAGATCTGGAAACACCATATATTTT. Translation: CASSYSSGRSGNTIYF. This chain links TRBV6-5 with TRBJ1-3; no reliable D call. The CDR3 totals 16 residues. The V end was cut by 0 bases, the J end by 1 base, with 10 bases between. The germline V gene encodes CDR1 MNHEY and CDR2 SVGAGI.

J is TRBJ2-7 and V is TRBV6-5; tentative D call: TRBD2 (5 bases). Trimming left V 7 bases short and J 11 bases short, with 24 bases between. CDR1 and CDR2 (germline): MNHEY, SVGAGI. CDR3 length equals 14 residues. In DNA, the CDR3 is TGTGCCAGCAAGCCGGACTTAGGGAGCACGAGGGAGTACTTC. Amino acids: CASKPDLGSTREYF.

The chain links TRBV11-2 to TRBJ1-2; no clear D. The CDR3 extends over 13 amino acids. Looked up from germline, CDR1 is SGHAT and CDR2 is FQNNGV. V was trimmed by 1 base and J by 1 base, leaving 4 bases between them. CDR3 nucleotides: TGTGCCAGCAGCTTAGGCAGTAACTATGGCTACACCTTC. Residues: CASSLGSNYGYTF.

This chain uses TRBV4-1 with TRBJ2-1; tentatively, D is TRBD2 (6 bases). The CDR3 sequence is 15 residues long. Trimming took off 0 bases at V and 4 bases at J, with 10 bases between the two ends. CDR1 and CDR2 from the germline V gene are MGHRA and YSYEKL. CDR3 bases: TGCGCCAGCAGCCAAGAGGGGAGGCCGTACAATGAGCAGTTCTTC. Amino acid sequence: CASSQEGRPYNEQFF.

The V call is TRBV4-2, the J call TRBJ2-3, with 9 bases identical to TRBD2. Germline CDR1 reads LGHNA; CDR2 reads YNFKEQ. Trimming removed 0 bases from V and 2 bases from J; junction bases left unmatched: 6. CDR3 length: 17 residues. The CDR3 region is CASSQDVAGGTTDTQYF. DNA for the CDR3: TGTGCCAGCAGCCAAGATGTGGCGGGGGGGACCACAGATACGCAGTATTTT.

This clone was observed a single time. Written as DNA, the CDR3 is TGTGCCAGCTCACTATCGGACAGGAACACTGAAGCTTTCTTT. As protein: CASSLSDRNTEAFF. The rearrangement joins TRBV18 to TRBJ1-1, with TRBD1 as a possible D gene (6 bases). V lost 4 bases, J lost 1 base, and 10 bases lay in between. The CDR3 runs 14 residues. Germline-derived CDR1 and CDR2 are KGHSH and LQKENI.

This clone was counted a few times. The chain joins TRBV7-2 to TRBJ2-7, with a weak D call TRBD2 (6 bases). CDR1 and CDR2 from the germline V gene are SGHTA and FQGNSA. The V gene lost 5 bases and the J gene lost 0 bases, with 11 bases spanning the gap. This CDR3 contains 14 residues. CDR3 sequence: CASSPSSDSYEQYF. The CDR3 coding sequence is TGTGCCAGCAGCCCCTCTAGCGACTCCTACGAGCAGTACTTC.

V and J are TRBV6-6 and TRBJ1-5, with 10 bases identical to TRBD1. CDR3 length: 16 residues. In germline, CDR1 is MNHNY, CDR2 SVGAGI (reference sequence). Trimming cost V 6 bases and J 6 bases; bases outside gene matches: 11. Here the CDR3 DNA reads TGTGCCAGCAGGCCCGGGACAGGGGCGCAGTTTCAGCCCCAGCATTTT. It translates to CASRPGTGAQFQPQHF.

The CDR3 is CASSLQGNTGELFF. Written as DNA, the CDR3 is TGTGCCAGCTCACTACAGGGGAACACCGGGGAGCTGTTTTTT. The V and J genes are TRBV18 and TRBJ2-2, with a possible D match to TRBD1 (6 bases). V lost 4 bases and J 1 base, leaving 7 bases between the germline ends. The CDR3 is 14 residues long. Germline CDR1 reads KGHSH; CDR2 reads LQKENI. Complete variable domain (other parts from reference TRBV18 and TRBJ2-2): NAGVMQNPRHLVRRRGQEARLRCSPMKGHSHVYWYRQLPEEGLKFMVYLQKENIIDESGMPKERFSAEFPKEGPSILRIQQVVRGDSAAYFCASSLQGNTGELFFGEGSRLTVL.

The V and J genes are TRBV19 and TRBJ1-1; D is undetermined. The CDR3 length is 12 residues. V gave up 5 bases and J gave up 8 bases, with 12 bases separating them. Per the germline V gene, CDR1 is LNHDA and CDR2 is SQIVND (reference sequence). In DNA form, the CDR3 reads TGTGCCAGTAGTTCTCAAACGGGGGAAGCTTTCTTT. This encodes CASSSQTGEAFF.

The rearrangement links TRBV7-9 to TRBJ2-2; tentatively, D is TRBD1 (6 bases). Trimming took off 6 bases at V and 1 base at J, with 15 bases between the two ends. Germline V CDR1 and CDR2: SEHNR, FQNEAQ (reference sequence). The CDR3 covers 16 residues. CDR3 sequence reads: CASRADRSLNTGELFF. CDR3 sequence (DNA): TGTGCCAGCAGGGCGGACAGATCCCTGAACACCGGGGAGCTGTTTTTT.

The CDR3 DNA sequence: TGTGCCAGCAGTTTAAACGGGGAGGGTGGCTACACCTTC. It specifies CASSLNGEGGYTF. The genes are TRBV27 and TRBJ1-2; D is undetermined. The CDR3 has 13 amino acids. In germline, CDR1 is MNHEY, CDR2 SMNVEV (reference sequence). The V gene lost 2 bases and the J gene lost 7 bases, with 11 bases spanning the gap.

This chain connects TRBV5-5 to TRBJ1-2; 7 bases are shared with TRBD1. V was clipped by 3 bases and J by 5 bases; unmatched bases: 4. This CDR3 region has 13 residues. Germline CDR1 reads SGHKS; CDR2 reads YYEKEE (reference sequence). DNA of the CDR3: TGTGCCAGCAGCTCAGACAGGGTGTATGGCTACACCTTC. This gives the protein CASSSDRVYGYTF.

This clone was seen only a few times. The chain joins TRBV19 to TRBJ1-6, with 7 bases that match TRBD1. With V trimmed by 7 bases and J by 9 bases, 12 bases remained unmatched. The germline gives CDR1 LNHDA, CDR2 SQIVND (reference sequence). The CDR3 totals 15 residues. CDR3: CASTRDSPERSPLHF. The DNA of the CDR3 is TGTGCCAGTACCAGGGACAGCCCTGAACGTTCACCCCTCCACTTT.

This chain joins TRBV25-1 and TRBJ1-5, with a weak D call TRBD1 (5 bases). The V gene lost 3 bases and the J gene lost 7 bases, with 10 bases spanning the gap. CDR3 length equals 13 residues. Germline V gene data show CDR1 as MGHDK and CDR2 as SYGVNS. The CDR3 DNA sequence: TGTGCCAGCAGTGATGGGCAGGGACAGCCCCAGCATTTT. Amino acid sequence: CASSDGQGQPQHF. The complete variable domain, with remaining parts taken from reference TRBV25-1 and TRBJ1-5, reads EADIYQTPRYLVIGTGKKITLECSQTMGHDKMYWYQQDPGMELHLIHYSYGVNSTEKGDLSSESTVSRIRTEHFPLTLESARPSHTSQYLCASSDGQGQPQHFGDGTRLSIL.

V usage is TRBV5-5 and J usage is TRBJ1-2; no reliable D call. Germline V lookup: CDR1 SGHKS, CDR2 YYEKEE (reference sequence). CDR3 length: 12 amino acids. Trimming removed 0 bases at V and 4 bases at J, with 4 bases between. The CDR3 is CASSLDSYGYTF. As DNA, the CDR3 is TGTGCCAGCAGCTTGGACAGCTATGGCTACACCTTC.

V gene TRBV25-1 combines with J gene TRBJ2-7; 7 bases are shared with TRBD2. This CDR3 has 16 residues. Germline CDR1 reads MGHDK; CDR2 reads SYGVNS. V lost 1 base and J lost 4; bases outside the gene matches: 10. The CDR3 protein is CASSEWARGVGYEQYF. Written as DNA, the CDR3 is TGTGCCAGCAGTGAATGGGCCCGGGGGGTGGGGTACGAGCAGTACTTC.

V gene TRBV27 combines with J gene TRBJ1-6; possibly TRBD1 for D (6 bases). V was cut by 5 bases and J by 7 bases, with 15 bases left in between. CDR1 and CDR2 from the germline V gene are MNHEY and SMNVEV (reference sequence). The CDR3 extends over 15 amino acids. The CDR3 loop reads CASSRTEQGNSPLHF. The CDR3 DNA sequence: TGTGCCAGCAGTCGAACGGAACAGGGCAATTCACCCCTCCACTTT.

V and J are TRBV6-5 and TRBJ1-3; perhaps TRBD1 as D (5 bases). Germline loops: CDR1 MNHEY, CDR2 SVGAGI. This CDR3 comprises 13 residues. The V end was cut by 6 bases, the J end by 2 bases, with 8 bases between. The CDR3 reads CASRTTAGNTIYF. The DNA for the CDR3 is TGTGCCAGCAGGACGACAGCTGGAAACACCATATATTTT.

This clone was seen just once. V usage is TRBV5-6 and J usage is TRBJ2-1; D call uncertain. This CDR3 comprises 17 residues. The V gene lost 2 bases and the J gene lost 0 bases, with 15 bases spanning the gap. CDR1 is SGHDT, CDR2 YYEEEE, per germline. The CDR3 DNA sequence: TGTGCCAGCAGCTTCCCCTCAGACTCCTTCTCCTACAATGAGCAGTTCTTC. Translated: CASSFPSDSFSYNEQFF.

This clone was counted once. This sequence joins TRBV19 and TRBJ1-1; weak D call: TRBD1 (5 bases). The CDR3 consists of 16 residues. The V and J ends lost 2 bases and 0 bases respectively, with 13 bases between them. CDR1 and CDR2 (germline): LNHDA, SQIVND (reference sequence). The CDR3 DNA reads TGTGCCAGTAGTATACCGCCGGGGGGGATGAACACTGAAGCTTTCTTT. Protein sequence: CASSIPPGGMNTEAFF.